This T cell receptor (beta chain) is from a study of T cell changes during pregnancy in multiple sclerosis (dated by TCRdb to the late 2010s). For the wider study: In women with multiple sclerosis, the researchers looked at how the T cell repertoire shifted as pregnancy progressed.

Libraries were built with the immunoSEQ multiplex PCR assay. The table comes from immuneACCESS by way of TCRdb, which keeps in-frame sequences with V and J called. Part of the clones is missing from these tables; in studies checked, under half for an unresolved V gene and the rest for unknown reasons. The sample table records about 38,000 clones; about 91% of these occur just once. The ten largest clones take up over 10% of the sample. Trimming costs V 5 bases and J 4 bases, and their ends lie 17 bases apart. The germline V gene encodes CDR1 MNHNS and CDR2 SASEGT. Including the terminal cysteine and phenylalanine, the CDR3 comprises 15 residues. Only CDR3 DNA remains: 45 bases, in frame from the first base. To note about this clone: Its cognate antigen has yet to be identified. No qualities accompany the bases; no much larger clone lies one base away.

The V and J genes are TRBV6-1 and TRBJ1-1; perhaps TRBD1 is the D gene, with 5 bases matching. The sequence was collected from a female donor with multiple sclerosis, enrolled in a pregnancy study. The specimen was CD8+ T cells from peripheral blood mononuclear cells, collected after pregnancy. The DNA sequence reads TGTGCCAGCAGTCCAGCCCAGGGTAGGAGCACTGAAGCTTTCTTT. Its coded protein is CASSPAQGRSTEAFF.